These T cell receptor beta chains were read from a single sample in a study of blood T cell repertoires in COVID-19. Libraries were prepared by immunoSEQ multiplex PCR; TCRdb keeps only in-frame clonotypes and omits some of them. The data hold hundreds of thousands of clones, with less than 90% observed a single time. The sample consisted of peripheral blood. The receptors shown here come from a woman aged 55-70 years with COVID-19, enrolled during active disease. CDR3s include the opening cysteine and the closing phenylalanine or tryptophan. Fields, in order: clone size, V gene, J gene, D gene, CDR3 protein, CDR3 DNA. A D gene is named only where the DNA matches it firmly. A row's size may be missing; if present it is once, few, many or a size class.

.	TRBV7-2	TRBJ2-7	.	CASSVKGWEQYF	TGTGCCAGCAGCGTCAAGGGGTGGGAGCAGTACTTC
.	TRBV10-2	TRBJ1-3	.	CASSTPAGVGNTIYF	TGCGCCAGCAGCACCCCAGCCGGGGTAGGAAACACCATATATTTT
.	TRBV5-4	TRBJ1-2	.	CASSLSGVMGYTF	TGTGCCAGCAGCTTGAGTGGAGTAATGGGCTACACCTTC
.	TRBV6-2/TRBV6-3	TRBJ1-1	.	CASRPDSPNTEAFF	TGTGCCAGCAGGCCTGACAGCCCGAACACTGAAGCTTTCTTT
.	TRBV18	TRBJ1-5	.	CASSLYSNQPQHF	TGTGCCAGCTCACTCTATAGCAATCAGCCCCAGCATTTT
.	TRBV3-1/TRBV3-2	TRBJ2-3	TRBD1	CASSPGTDRDTQYF	TGTGCCAGCAGCCCGGGGACAGACCGGGATACGCAGTATTTT
.	TRBV24-1	TRBJ1-5	.	CATSGSPGVSNQPQHF	TGTGCCACCAGTGGGTCCCCAGGTGTGAGCAATCAGCCCCAGCATTTT
.	TRBV11-2	TRBJ1-2	TRBD1	CASSSSRGLDYGYTF	TGTGCCAGCAGCTCCTCCAGGGGGCTGGACTATGGCTACACCTTC
.	TRBV5-6	TRBJ2-5	.	CASSLVGGPSLFQETQYF	TGTGCCAGCAGCTTGGTGGGGGGGCCTAGCCTTTTCCAAGAGACCCAGTACTTC
.	TRBV19	TRBJ1-2	TRBD1	CASSRDRGNCGYTF	TGTGCCAGTAGTCGGGACAGGGGAAACTGTGGCTACACCTTC
.	TRBV21-1	TRBJ1-2	.	CASSIGDRGFYGYTF	TGTGCCAGCAGCATTGGGGACAGGGGATTTTATGGCTACACCTTC
.	TRBV5-6	TRBJ1-6	.	CASSSYRVNSPLHF	TGTGCCAGCAGCTCATACAGAGTAAATTCACCCCTCCACTTT
few	TRBV7-8	TRBJ1-2	.	CASLKSLGTPNTF	TGTGCCAGTTTGAAATCCTTGGGGACACCGAACACCTTC
.	TRBV27	TRBJ2-1	.	CASSLIGGLWNEQFF	TGTGCCAGCAGTTTAATTGGGGGCCTATGGAATGAGCAGTTCTTC
.	TRBV6-1	TRBJ1-2	.	CASSEVEDYYGYTF	TGTGCCAGCAGTGAAGTAGAGGATTACTATGGCTACACCTTC
once	TRBV11-3	TRBJ1-2	.	CASSLNSYGYTF	TGTGCCAGCAGCTTAAACAGTTATGGCTACACCTTC
.	TRBV5-1	TRBJ1-1	TRBD1	CASSFEPGQGNTEAFF	TGCGCCAGCAGCTTCGAACCGGGACAGGGGAACACTGAAGCTTTCTTT
.	TRBV15	TRBJ1-2	.	CATSRDAPPGQNGYTF	TGTGCCACCAGCAGAGATGCCCCCCCAGGGCAGAATGGCTACACCTTC
once	TRBV5-1	TRBJ2-2	.	CASSLRLVGNTGELFF	TGCGCCAGCAGCTTAAGACTAGTGGGTAACACCGGGGAGCTGTTTTTT
.	TRBV11-3	TRBJ2-1	.	CASSITGINEQFF	TGTGCCAGCAGCATAACAGGGATCAATGAGCAGTTCTTC
.	TRBV7-2	TRBJ1-2	TRBD1	CASSLNQGGYGYTF	TGTGCCAGCAGCTTAAATCAGGGGGGCTATGGCTACACCTTC
.	TRBV5-4	TRBJ2-1	TRBD1	CASSFGGQGAREQFF	TGTGCCAGCAGCTTCGGCGGACAGGGGGCAAGGGAGCAGTTCTTC
.	TRBV12-3/TRBV12-4	TRBJ1-1	.	CASTPGWGSEAFF	TGTGCCAGCACCCCGGGTTGGGGCTCTGAAGCTTTCTTT
.	TRBV10-1	TRBJ2-1	TRBD2	CASSESGSGGYNEQFF	TGCGCCAGCAGTGAGTCGGGTTCGGGGGGCTACAATGAGCAGTTCTTC
.	TRBV6-2/TRBV6-3	TRBJ1-2	.	CASSSYDTSQVSNYGYTF	TGTGCCAGCAGTTCCTATGACACCTCACAAGTTTCTAACTATGGCTACACCTTC
.	TRBV27	TRBJ2-4	.	CASSTRADQNIQYF	TGTGCCAGCTCAACCAGGGCAGACCAAAACATTCAGTACTTC
once	TRBV9	TRBJ2-1	TRBD1	CASSVRDRAYNEQFF	TGTGCCAGCAGCGTACGGGACAGGGCATACAATGAGCAGTTCTTC